Listed here are 9 T cell receptor beta chains from one sample, sequenced in a study of blood T cells in healthy people across ages (dated by TCRdb to about 2015). Library prep was done by 5' RACE. TCRdb shows the sequencer as Illumina HiSeq 2500. A second PCR of about 6 to 12 cycles was run with a J-beta primer mix and a sample-barcoded 5' primer. TCRdb itself trimmed the public reads at Q25 with fastp, ran MiXCR and retained productive beta chains. Every entry covers one CDR3 protein and lists the most common genes and DNA from its rows. The sample contains 910,000 or so distinct CDR3 sequences, roughly 47% of them found a single time. Roughly 23% of the sample comes from the top ten. The sample consisted of blood. All receptors come from a woman aged 55-70 years in good health.

This clonotype showed up just a few times. The rearrangement uses TRBV7-2 and TRBJ2-1, with 12 nucleotides matching TRBD2. The ends lost 5 bases at V and 0 bases at J; junction bases unmatched: 5. Germline lookup yields CDR1 SGHTA and CDR2 FQGNSA. The CDR3 length is 17 residues. The CDR3 coding sequence is TGTGCCAGCAGCCCCCGGACTAGCGGGACCTCCTACAATGAGCAGTTCTTC. Translating it yields CASSPRTSGTSYNEQFF.

This clonotype was counted a few times. The gene calls are TRBV12-3 or TRBV12-4 and TRBJ2-1; D may be TRBD1 or TRBD2 (6 bases each). The CDR3 sequence is 16 residues long. V dropped 6 bases and J dropped 5 bases, with 20 bases sitting between them. CDR3 protein: CASSRYGGGINNEQFF. The CDR3 DNA reads TGTGCCAGCAGCCGATACGGGGGCGGGATTAACAATGAGCAGTTCTTC.

This clonotype turned up a few times. The chain is built from TRBV20-1 and TRBJ2-3, with D perhaps matching TRBD1 or TRBD2 (5 bases each). Germline values: CDR1 DFQATT, CDR2 SNEGSKA (reference sequence). The V and J ends lost 3 bases and 1 base respectively, with 17 bases between them. The CDR3 runs 16 residues. The CDR3, as DNA: TGCAGTGCTAGCGACCGGGACCCCTCGGGCACAGATACGCAGTATTTT. It encodes CSASDRDPSGTDTQYF.

The chain joins TRBV7-2 to TRBJ2-7; 10 positions agree with TRBD1. V shed 0 bases and J 5 bases; nucleotides not matched to a gene: 4. Germline V CDR1 and CDR2: SGHTA, FQGNSA. This CDR3 is built from 15 residues. The CDR3, as DNA: TGTGCCAGCAGCTTAGCCCGGGACAGGGGACACGAGCAGTACTTC. Protein product: CASSLARDRGHEQYF.

This sequence joins TRBV7-2 and TRBJ2-5; possibly TRBD1 or TRBD2 for D (5 bases each). Germline values: CDR1 SGHTA, CDR2 FQGNSA. With 2 bases removed from V and 5 bases from J, the gap between germline ends came to 12 bases. The CDR3 extends over 14 amino acids. CDR3 in amino acids: CASSLQGSGETQYF. CDR3 sequence (DNA): TGTGCCAGCAGCTTACAGGGATCGGGGGAGACCCAGTACTTC.

This clonotype showed up just a few times. One base away lies a much larger clone, so this may be a sequencing read error. V is TRBV7-9 and J is TRBJ2-5, with D tentatively TRBD1 (5 bases). This CDR3 region has 12 residues. Germline V gives CDR1 SEHNR, CDR2 FQNEAQ (reference sequence). The V and J ends lost 8 bases and 1 base respectively, with 8 bases between them. The CDR3 spells CASLGLQETQYF. The CDR3 DNA sequence: TGTGCCAGCTTGGGGCTCCAAGAGACCCAGTACTTC.

The genes are TRBV7-2 and TRBJ2-4, with D maybe TRBD1 (5 bases). Germline V gives CDR1 SGHTA, CDR2 FQGNSA. This CDR3 comprises 14 residues. Trimming left V 3 bases short and J 3 bases short, with 9 bases between. The CDR3 region is CASSFNQGKNIQYF. In DNA, the CDR3 is TGTGCCAGCAGCTTCAACCAGGGCAAAAACATTCAGTACTTC.

V usage is TRBV12-3 or TRBV12-4 and J usage is TRBJ2-1; 9 bases agree with TRBD2. The ends lost 0 bases at V and 0 bases at J; junction bases unmatched: 18. This CDR3 is 22 amino acids long. In nucleotides, the CDR3 is TGTGCCAGCAGTTTAGCGCTGGGGACTAGGCGGGAGGGCGAAGGCTCCTACAATGAGCAGTTCTTC. Protein sequence: CASSLALGTRREGEGSYNEQFF.

The table lists this clonotype with a few counts. The rearrangement joins TRBV9 to TRBJ2-5; D unclear. Germline values: CDR1 SGDLS, CDR2 YYNGEE. With 0 bases removed from V and 5 bases from J, the gap between germline ends came to 14 bases. CDR3 length: 15 amino acids. The CDR3 region has the DNA TGTGCCAGCAGCGTAGGGGCCCAGTTCCTCGAGACCCAGTACTTC. This codes for CASSVGAQFLETQYF. The variable domain in full, with the rest retrieved from reference TRBV9 and TRBJ2-5, is DSGVTQTPKHLITATGQRVTLRCSPRSGDLSVYWYQQSLDQGLQFLIQYYNGEERAKGNILERFSAQQFPDLHSELNLSSLELGDSALYFCASSVGAQFLETQYFGPGTRLLVL.